This T cell receptor beta chain was found in a study of blood T cell repertoires in COVID-19. Across the study: From the United States, Italy and Spain came samples of acute and convalescent COVID-19. Sample material is recorded as cDNA or gDNA derived from T cells, B-cell-depleted T cells, or PBMCs.

The CDR3 runs 14 residues. Germline CDR1 is MNHEY and CDR2 is SVGAGI. V dropped 7 bases and J dropped 1 base, with 13 bases sitting between them. Original processing methods: Researchers report that nucleated cell counts were estimated from reference gene primer amplification. Repertoires were generated with immunoSEQ multiplex PCR, while TCRdb's copy carries only in-frame clones and drops some. V and J calls and clone size are those listed in that table; D and trimming were worked out from the DNA. The data show about 250,000 clones, roughly 84% seen once. The source material was peripheral blood. The TCR originated in a middle-aged woman who had recovered from COVID-19. The rearrangement joins TRBV6-5 to TRBJ1-1; D not resolved. CDR3 residues: CASNIGLSNTEAFF. Written as DNA, the CDR3 is TGTGCCAGCAATATAGGACTGTCGAACACTGAAGCTTTCTTT.